This T cell receptor beta chain was identified during a study of cytomegalovirus exposure and HLA in healthy donors. Study-wide results and limits: Rare TCR sequences dominated, though some public TCRs recurred in many donors. A list of roughly 160 TCR beta chains associated with cytomegalovirus was given.

TCRdb keeps only in-frame clones here, not all; method: immunoSEQ multiplex PCR. The sample records roughly 150,000 clones, 88% being singletons. Details on this clone: Its target is unknown.

The CDR3 is 14 amino acids. Germline trimming cut 6 bases from V and 4 bases from J; bases unmatched to any gene: 10. The V gene's germline CDR1 is GTSNPN and CDR2 SVGIG (reference sequence). From the approximately 110-subject validation cohort, which was separate from the roughly 710-subject first cohort, the donors were drawn. The sample taken for sequencing was PBMCs. The source of this sequence is a man between 18 and 35 years old in good health and CMV-seronegative. The gene calls are TRBV30 and TRBJ1-2; TRBD1 aligns across 8 bases. CDR3 sequence: CACQGATGGYGYTF. The CDR3 nucleotides are TGTGCCTGTCAGGGGGCCACCGGGGGCTATGGCTACACCTTC.